This T cell receptor beta chain is drawn from a study of blood T cells in healthy people across ages. Of note for this clonotype: Its specificity is unknown.

Alongside a J-beta primer mix, a sample-barcoded 5' primer served in a second PCR lasting roughly 7 to 12 cycles. Tagging of each cDNA molecule was performed by a template-switch adaptor with 12 random nucleotides. A single record per CDR3 protein comes from TCRdb applying MiXCR to the 5' RACE reads. The sample records about 780,000 distinct CDR3 sequences, roughly 46% being singletons. Study results and limitations: PBMC samples, being unsorted, prevented any conclusive comparison of naive and antigen-experienced cells.

Sample: blood. This receptor was identified in a man at least 80 years old in good health.

CDR3 sequence (DNA): TGTGCCAGCACCGGGACAGTAGCTAACTATGGCTACACCTTC. Its protein product is CASTGTVANYGYTF. The V call is TRBV2, the J call TRBJ1-2, with 7 positions matching TRBD1. Germline CDR1 reads SNHLY; CDR2 reads FYNNEI. This CDR3 spans 14 amino acids. The V and J ends lost 7 bases and 0 bases, in that order; junction bases with no gene match: 5.